The present T cell receptor beta chain was sequenced within a study of blood T cell repertoires in COVID-19. Study details: Samples of COVID-19 (acute and convalescent) were obtained from the United States, Italy and Spain. Nucleic acid was either cDNA or gDNA, and it came from T cells, B-cell-depleted T cells, or PBMCs.

The CDR3 covers 13 residues. Deletions cut 9 bases from V and 7 bases from J, with 15 bases between. Germline CDR1 LNHDA, CDR2 SQIVND (reference sequence). In the source study's methods: Reference gene primer amplification yielded estimated nucleated cell counts. TCRdb keeps only in-frame clones here, not all; method: immunoSEQ multiplex PCR. The DNA was the basis for D and trimming; V, J and clone size are from that table. The repertoire holds fewer than 250,000 clones, with about nine tenths as singletons. The receptor was isolated from a man between 65 and 80 years old with acute or convalescent COVID-19. The sample consisted of peripheral blood. This chain connects TRBV19 to TRBJ1-4; no reliable D call. The CDR3 DNA sequence: TGTGCCAGCAGAGGAGGGTCTTCTGAAAAACTGTTTTTT. Translated, it gives CASRGGSSEKLFF.